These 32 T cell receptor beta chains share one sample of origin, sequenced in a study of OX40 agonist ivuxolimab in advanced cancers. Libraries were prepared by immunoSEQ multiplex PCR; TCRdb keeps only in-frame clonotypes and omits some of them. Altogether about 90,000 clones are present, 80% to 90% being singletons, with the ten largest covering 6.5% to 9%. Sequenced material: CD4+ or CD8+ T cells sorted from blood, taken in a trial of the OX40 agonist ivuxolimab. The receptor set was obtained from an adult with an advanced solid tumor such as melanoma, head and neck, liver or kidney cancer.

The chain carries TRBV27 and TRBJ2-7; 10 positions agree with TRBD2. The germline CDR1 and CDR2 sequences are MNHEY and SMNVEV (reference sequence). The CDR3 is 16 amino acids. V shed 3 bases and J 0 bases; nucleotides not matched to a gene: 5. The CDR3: CASSFTSGETSYEQYF. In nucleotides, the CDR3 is TGTGCCAGCAGTTTCACTAGCGGGGAAACCTCCTACGAGCAGTACTTC.

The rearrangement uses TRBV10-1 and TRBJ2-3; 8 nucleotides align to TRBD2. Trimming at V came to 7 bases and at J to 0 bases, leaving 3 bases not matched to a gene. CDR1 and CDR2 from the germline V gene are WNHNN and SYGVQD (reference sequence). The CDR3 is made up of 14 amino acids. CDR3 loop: CASNPGGSTDTQYF. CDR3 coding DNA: TGCGCCAGCAATCCGGGAGGGAGCACAGATACGCAGTATTTT.

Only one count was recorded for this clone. CDR3 bases: TGTGCCAGCAGCAAAGCGCTGGGACAGGGGTCGGACGAGCAGTACTTC. Amino acid sequence: CASSKALGQGSDEQYF. The chain has TRBV21-1 and TRBJ2-7; the table's D call TRBD1 went unverified against the DNA. TRBV21-1 has pseudogene status. This CDR3 is built from 16 residues.

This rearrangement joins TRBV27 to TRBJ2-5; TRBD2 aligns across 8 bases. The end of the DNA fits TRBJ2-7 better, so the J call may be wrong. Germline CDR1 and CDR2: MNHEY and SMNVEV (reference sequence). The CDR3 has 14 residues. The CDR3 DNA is TGTGCCAGCAGTAGCGGACTAGCACCCTACGAGCAGTACTTC. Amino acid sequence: CASSSGLAPYEQYF.

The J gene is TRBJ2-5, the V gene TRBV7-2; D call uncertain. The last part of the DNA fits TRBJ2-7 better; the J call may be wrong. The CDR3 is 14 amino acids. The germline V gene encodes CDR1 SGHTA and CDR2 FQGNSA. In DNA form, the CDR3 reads TGTGCCAGCAGCTTAGCGTTGGTCGGTTACGAGCAGTACTTC. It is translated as CASSLALVGYEQYF.

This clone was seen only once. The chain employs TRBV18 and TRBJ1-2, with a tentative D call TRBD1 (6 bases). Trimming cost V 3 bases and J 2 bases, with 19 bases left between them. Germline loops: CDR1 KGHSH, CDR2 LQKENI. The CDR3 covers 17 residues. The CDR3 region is CASSPPPGDPGNYGYTF. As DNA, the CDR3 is TGTGCCAGCTCACCCCCCCCAGGGGACCCAGGAAACTATGGCTACACCTTC.

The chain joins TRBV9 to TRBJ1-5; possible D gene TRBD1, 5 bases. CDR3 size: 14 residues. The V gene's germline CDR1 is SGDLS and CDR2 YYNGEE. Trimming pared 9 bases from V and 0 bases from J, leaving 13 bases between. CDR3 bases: TGTGCCATCGCCGGGGCTTATAGCAATCAGCCCCAGCATTTT. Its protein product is CAIAGAYSNQPQHF.

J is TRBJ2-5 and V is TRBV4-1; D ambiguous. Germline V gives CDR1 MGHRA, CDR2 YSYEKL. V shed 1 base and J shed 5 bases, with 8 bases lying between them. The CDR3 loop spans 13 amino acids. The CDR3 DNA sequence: TGCGCCAGCAGCCAAGTTGAGGTTGAGACCCAGTACTTC. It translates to CASSQVEVETQYF.

The CDR3 protein is CASSALATRLMNNEQFF. In nucleotides, the CDR3 is TGTGCCAGCAGTGCCTTAGCGACGCGGCTGATGAACAATGAGCAGTTCTTC. The rearrangement joins TRBV2 to TRBJ2-1; possible D gene TRBD2, 5 bases. The CDR3 has 17 amino acids. V was pared by 4 bases and J by 5 bases, with 21 bases between. Germline CDR1 SNHLY, CDR2 FYNNEI.

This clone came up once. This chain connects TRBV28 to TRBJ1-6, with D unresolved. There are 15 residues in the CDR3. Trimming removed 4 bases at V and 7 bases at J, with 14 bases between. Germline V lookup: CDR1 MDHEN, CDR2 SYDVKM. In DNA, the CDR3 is TGTGCCAGCAGTTCCCTAGGTGGAGGCAATTCACCCCTCCACTTT. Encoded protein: CASSSLGGGNSPLHF.

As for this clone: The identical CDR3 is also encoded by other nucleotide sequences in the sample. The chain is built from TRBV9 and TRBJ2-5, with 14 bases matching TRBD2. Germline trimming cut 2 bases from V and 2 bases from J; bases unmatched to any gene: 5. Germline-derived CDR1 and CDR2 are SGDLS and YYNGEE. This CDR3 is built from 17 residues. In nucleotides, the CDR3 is TGTGCCAGCAGCGTGTCCCGACTAGCGGGAGGGCAAGAGACCCAGTACTTC. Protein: CASSVSRLAGGQETQYF.

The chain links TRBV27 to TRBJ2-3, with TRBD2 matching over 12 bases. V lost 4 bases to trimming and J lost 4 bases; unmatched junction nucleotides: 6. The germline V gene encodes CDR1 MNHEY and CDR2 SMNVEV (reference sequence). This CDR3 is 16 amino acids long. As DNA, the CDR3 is TGTGCCAGCAGTTCGACTAGCGGGAGAGGGGCAGATACGCAGTATTTT. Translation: CASSSTSGRGADTQYF.

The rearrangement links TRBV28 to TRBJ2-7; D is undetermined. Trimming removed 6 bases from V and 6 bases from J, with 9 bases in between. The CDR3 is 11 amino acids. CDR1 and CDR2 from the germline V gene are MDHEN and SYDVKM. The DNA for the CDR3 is TGTGCCAGCAGCACCTGGGGCGAGCAGTACTTC. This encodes CASSTWGEQYF. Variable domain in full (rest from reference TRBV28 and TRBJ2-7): DVKVTQSSRYLVKRTGEKVFLECVQDMDHENMFWYRQDPGLGLRLIYFSYDVKMKEKGDIPEGYSVSREKKERFSLILESASTNQTSMYLCASSTWGEQYFGPGTRLTVT.

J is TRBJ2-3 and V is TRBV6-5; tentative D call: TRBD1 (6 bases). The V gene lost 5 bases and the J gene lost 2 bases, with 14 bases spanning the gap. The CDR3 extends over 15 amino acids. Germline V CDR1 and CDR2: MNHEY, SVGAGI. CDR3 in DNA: TGTGCCAGCAGTGGACAGTGGGCACCCACAGATACGCAGTATTTT. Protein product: CASSGQWAPTDTQYF.

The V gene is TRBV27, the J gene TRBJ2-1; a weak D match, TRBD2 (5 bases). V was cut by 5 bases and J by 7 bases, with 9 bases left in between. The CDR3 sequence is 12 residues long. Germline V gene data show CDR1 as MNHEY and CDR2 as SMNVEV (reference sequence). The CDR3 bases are TGTGCCAGCAGTCGGACGGGGAATGAGCAGTTCTTC. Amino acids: CASSRTGNEQFF.

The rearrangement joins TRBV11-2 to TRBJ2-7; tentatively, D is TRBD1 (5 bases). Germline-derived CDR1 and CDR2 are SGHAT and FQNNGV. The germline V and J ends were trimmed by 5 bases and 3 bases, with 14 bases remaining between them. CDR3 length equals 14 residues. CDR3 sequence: CASSTGQGLYEQYF. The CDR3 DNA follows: TGTGCCAGCAGCACTGGACAAGGTCTCTACGAGCAGTACTTC.

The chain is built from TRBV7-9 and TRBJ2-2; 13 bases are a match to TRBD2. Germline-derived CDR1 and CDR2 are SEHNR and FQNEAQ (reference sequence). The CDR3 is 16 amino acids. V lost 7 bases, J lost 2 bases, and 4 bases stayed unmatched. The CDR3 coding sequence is TGTGCCAGCACCCCGGGACTAGCGGGAAACACCGGGGAGCTGTTTTTT. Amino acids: CASTPGLAGNTGELFF.

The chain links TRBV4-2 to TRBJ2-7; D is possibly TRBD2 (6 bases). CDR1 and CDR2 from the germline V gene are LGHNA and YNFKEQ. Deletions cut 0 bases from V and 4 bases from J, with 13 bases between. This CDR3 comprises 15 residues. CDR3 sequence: CASSQDPGGMYEQYF. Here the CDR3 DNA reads TGTGCCAGCAGCCAAGATCCCGGCGGGATGTACGAGCAGTACTTC.

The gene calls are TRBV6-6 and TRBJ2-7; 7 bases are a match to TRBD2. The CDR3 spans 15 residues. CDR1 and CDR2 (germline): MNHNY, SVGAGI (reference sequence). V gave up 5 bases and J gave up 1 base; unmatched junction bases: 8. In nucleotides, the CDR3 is TGTGCCAGCAGTCTAGGGGTGGGAGGGTCCTACGAGCAGTACTTC. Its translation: CASSLGVGGSYEQYF.

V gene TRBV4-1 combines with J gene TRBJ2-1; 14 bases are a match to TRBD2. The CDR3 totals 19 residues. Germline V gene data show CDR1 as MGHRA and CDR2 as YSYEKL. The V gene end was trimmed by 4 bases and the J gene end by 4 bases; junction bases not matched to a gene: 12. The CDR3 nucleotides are TGCGCCAGCAGCCTCGCGGGACTAGCGGGAGAAGTTTTGTACAATGAGCAGTTCTTC. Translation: CASSLAGLAGEVLYNEQFF.

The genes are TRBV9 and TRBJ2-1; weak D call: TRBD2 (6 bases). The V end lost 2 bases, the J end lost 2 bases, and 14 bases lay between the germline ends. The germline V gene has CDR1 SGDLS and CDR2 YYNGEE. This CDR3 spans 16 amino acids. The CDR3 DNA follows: TGTGCCAGCAGCGTGACCGGGACTTTAACCTACAATGAGCAGTTCTTC. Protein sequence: CASSVTGTLTYNEQFF.

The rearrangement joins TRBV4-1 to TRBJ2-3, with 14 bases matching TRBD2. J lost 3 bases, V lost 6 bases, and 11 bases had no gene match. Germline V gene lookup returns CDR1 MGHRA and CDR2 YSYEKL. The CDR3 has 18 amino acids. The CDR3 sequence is CASSLRTSGRLGTDTQYF. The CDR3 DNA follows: TGCGCCAGCAGTTTAAGGACTAGCGGGAGGCTGGGGACAGATACGCAGTATTTT.

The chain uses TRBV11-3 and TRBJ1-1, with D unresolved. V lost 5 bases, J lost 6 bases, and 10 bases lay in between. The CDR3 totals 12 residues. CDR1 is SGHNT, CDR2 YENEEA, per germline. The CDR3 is CASSPPSAEAFF. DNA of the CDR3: TGTGCCAGCAGCCCTCCTTCAGCTGAAGCTTTCTTT.

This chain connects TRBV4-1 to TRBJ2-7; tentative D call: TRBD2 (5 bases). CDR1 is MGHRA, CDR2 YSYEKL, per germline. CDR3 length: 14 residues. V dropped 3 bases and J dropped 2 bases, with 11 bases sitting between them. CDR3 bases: TGCGCCAGCAGCCACGATGGAGGAACCTACGAGCAGTACTTC. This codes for CASSHDGGTYEQYF.

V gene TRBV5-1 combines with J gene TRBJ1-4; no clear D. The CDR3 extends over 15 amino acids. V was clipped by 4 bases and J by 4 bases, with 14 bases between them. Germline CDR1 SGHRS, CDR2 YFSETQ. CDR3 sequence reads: CASSLGLSGNEKLFF. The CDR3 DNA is TGCGCCAGCAGCCTAGGATTGTCGGGTAATGAAAAACTGTTTTTT.

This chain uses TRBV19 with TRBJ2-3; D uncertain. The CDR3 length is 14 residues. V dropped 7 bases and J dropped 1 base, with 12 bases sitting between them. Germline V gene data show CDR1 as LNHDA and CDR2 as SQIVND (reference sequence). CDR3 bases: TGTGCCAGTACATATGACCGTGGCACAGATACGCAGTATTTT. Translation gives CASTYDRGTDTQYF.

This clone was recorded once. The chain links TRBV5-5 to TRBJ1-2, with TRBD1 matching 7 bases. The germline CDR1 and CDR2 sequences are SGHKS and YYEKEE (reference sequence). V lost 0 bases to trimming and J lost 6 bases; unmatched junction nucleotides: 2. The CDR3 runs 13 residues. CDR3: CASSLAGTDGYTF. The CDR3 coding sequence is TGTGCCAGCAGCTTGGCCGGGACAGATGGCTACACCTTC.

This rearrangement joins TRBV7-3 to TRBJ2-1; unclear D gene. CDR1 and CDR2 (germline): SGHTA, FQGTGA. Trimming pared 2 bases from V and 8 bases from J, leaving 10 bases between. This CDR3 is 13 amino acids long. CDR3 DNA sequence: TGTGCCAGCAGCTTATTGCAGAAGGATGAGCAGTTCTTC. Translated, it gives CASSLLQKDEQFF.

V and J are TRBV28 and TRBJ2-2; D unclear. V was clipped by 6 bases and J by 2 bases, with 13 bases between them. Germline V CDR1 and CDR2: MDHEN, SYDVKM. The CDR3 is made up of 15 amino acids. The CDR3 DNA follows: TGTGCCAGCAGCCTCGAGAGGACCAACACCGGGGAGCTGTTTTTT. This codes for CASSLERTNTGELFF.

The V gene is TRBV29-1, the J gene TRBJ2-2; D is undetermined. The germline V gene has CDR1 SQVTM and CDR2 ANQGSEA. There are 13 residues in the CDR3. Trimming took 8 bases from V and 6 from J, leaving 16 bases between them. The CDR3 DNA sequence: TGCAGCTTCTCAAAGACCCGGGCCGGGGAGCTGTTTTTT. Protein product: CSFSKTRAGELFF.

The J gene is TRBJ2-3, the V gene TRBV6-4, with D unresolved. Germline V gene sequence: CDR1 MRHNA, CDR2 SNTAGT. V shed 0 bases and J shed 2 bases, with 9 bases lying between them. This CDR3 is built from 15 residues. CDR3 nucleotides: TGTGCCAGCAGTGACTCGGCTAGTACCACAGATACGCAGTATTTT. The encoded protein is CASSDSASTTDTQYF.

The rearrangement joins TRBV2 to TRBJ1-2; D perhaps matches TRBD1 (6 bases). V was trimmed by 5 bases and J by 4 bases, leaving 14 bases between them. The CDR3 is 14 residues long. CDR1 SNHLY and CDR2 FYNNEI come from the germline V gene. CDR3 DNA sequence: TGTGCCAGCAGTTCCCGGACAGCGACCTATGGCTACACCTTC. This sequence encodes CASSSRTATYGYTF.